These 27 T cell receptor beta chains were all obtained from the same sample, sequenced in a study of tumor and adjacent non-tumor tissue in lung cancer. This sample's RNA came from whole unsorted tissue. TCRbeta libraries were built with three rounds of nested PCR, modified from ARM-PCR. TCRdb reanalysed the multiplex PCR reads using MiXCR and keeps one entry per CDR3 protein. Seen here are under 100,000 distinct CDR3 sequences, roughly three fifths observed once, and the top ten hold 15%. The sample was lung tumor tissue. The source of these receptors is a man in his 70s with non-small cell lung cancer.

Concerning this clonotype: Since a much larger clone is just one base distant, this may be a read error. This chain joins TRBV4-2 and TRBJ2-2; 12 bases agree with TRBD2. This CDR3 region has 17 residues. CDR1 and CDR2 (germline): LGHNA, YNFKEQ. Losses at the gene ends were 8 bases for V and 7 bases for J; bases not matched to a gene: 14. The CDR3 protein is CASCPQLAGGLSGELFF. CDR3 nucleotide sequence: TGTGCCAGCTGCCCCCAACTAGCGGGAGGTTTAAGCGGGGAGCTGTTTTTT.

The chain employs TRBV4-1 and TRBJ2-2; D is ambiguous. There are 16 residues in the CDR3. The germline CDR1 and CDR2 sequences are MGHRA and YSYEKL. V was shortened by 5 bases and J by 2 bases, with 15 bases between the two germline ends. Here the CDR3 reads CASSKSELGNTGELFF. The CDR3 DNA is TGCGCCAGCAGCAAGTCCGAACTGGGTAACACCGGGGAGCTGTTTTTT.

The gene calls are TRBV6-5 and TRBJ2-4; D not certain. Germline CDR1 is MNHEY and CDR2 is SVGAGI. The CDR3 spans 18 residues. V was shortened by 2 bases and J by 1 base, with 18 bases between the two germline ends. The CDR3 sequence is CASSYRLSANGAKNIQYF. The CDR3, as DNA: TGTGCCAGCAGTTACCGCCTAAGCGCCAACGGGGCCAAAAACATTCAGTACTTC.

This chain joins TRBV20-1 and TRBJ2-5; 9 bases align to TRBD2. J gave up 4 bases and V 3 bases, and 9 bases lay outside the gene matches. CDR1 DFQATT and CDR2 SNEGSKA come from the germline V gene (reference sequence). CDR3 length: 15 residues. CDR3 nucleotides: TGCAGTGCTAGCCCTCTCGCGGGAGGGGGAGAGACCCAGTACTTC. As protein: CSASPLAGGGETQYF.

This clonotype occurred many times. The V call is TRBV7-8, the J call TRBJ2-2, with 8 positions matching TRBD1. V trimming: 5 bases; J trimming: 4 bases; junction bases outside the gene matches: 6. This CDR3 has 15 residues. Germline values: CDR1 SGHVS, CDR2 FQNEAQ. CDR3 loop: CASSEPGQVTGELFF. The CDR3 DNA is TGTGCCAGCAGCGAACCGGGACAGGTCACCGGGGAGCTGTTTTTT.

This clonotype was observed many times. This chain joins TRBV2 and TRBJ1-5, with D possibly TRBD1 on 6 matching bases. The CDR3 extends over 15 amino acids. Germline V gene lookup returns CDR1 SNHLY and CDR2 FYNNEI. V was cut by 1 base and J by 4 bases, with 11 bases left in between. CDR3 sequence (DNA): TGTGCCAGCAGTGAAGAGACAGGTCCAAATCAGCCCCAGCATTTT. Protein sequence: CASSEETGPNQPQHF.

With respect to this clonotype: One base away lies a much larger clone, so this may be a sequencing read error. This chain's CDR3 is CASSQILGESYNEQFF. Written as DNA, the CDR3 is TGTGCCAGCAGCCAAATTCTCGGGGAGTCCTACAATGAGCAGTTCTTC. The chain uses TRBV14 and TRBJ2-1; a possible D gene is TRBD2 (5 bases). The CDR3 has 16 amino acids. Trimming cost V 2 bases and J 1 base, with 12 bases left between them. The germline gives CDR1 SGHDN, CDR2 FVKESK.

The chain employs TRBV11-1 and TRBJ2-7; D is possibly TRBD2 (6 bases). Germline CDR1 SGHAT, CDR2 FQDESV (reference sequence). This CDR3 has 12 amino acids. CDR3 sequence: CASVGGRYEQYF. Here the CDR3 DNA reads TGTGCAAGCGTGGGGGGTAGGTACGAGCAGTACTTC.

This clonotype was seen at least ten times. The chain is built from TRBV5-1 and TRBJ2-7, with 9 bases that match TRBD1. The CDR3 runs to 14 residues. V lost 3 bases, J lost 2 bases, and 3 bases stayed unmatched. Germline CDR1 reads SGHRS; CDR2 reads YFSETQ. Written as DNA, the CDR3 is TGCGCCAGCAGCTCCCGGACAGGGGCCTACGAGCAGTACTTC. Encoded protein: CASSSRTGAYEQYF.

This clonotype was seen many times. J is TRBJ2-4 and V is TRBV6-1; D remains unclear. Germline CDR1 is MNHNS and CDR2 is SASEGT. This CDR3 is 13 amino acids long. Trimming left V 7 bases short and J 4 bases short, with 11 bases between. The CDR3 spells CASIHPGKNIQYF. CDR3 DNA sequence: TGTGCCAGCATCCATCCAGGAAAAAACATTCAGTACTTC.

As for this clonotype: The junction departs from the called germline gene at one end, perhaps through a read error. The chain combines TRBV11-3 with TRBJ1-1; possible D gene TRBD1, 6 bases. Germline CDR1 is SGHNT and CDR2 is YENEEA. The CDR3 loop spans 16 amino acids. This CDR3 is CASSHSGTIMNIESFF. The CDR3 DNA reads TGTGCCAGCAGCCACAGCGGGACAATTATGAACATTGAATCTTTCTTT. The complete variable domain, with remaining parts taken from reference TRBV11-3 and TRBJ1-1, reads EAGVVQSPRYKIIEKKQPVAFWCNPISGHNTLYWYLQNLGQGPELLIRYENEEAVDDSQLPKDRFSAERLKGVDSTLKIQPAELGDSAVYLCASSHSGTIMNIESFFGQGTRLTVV.

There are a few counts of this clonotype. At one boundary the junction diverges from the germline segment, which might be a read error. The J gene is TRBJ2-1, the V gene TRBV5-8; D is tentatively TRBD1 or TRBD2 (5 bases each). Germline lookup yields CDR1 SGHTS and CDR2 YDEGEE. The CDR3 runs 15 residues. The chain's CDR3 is CASSSVQDSYNEQFF. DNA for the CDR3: TGTGCCAGCAGTAGCGTACAGGACTCCTATAATGAGCAGTTCTTC. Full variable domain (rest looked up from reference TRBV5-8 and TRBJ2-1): EAGVTQSPTHLIKTRGQQATLRCSPISGHTSVYWYQQALGLGLQFLLWYDEGEERNRGNFPPRFSGRQFPNYSSELNVNALELEDSALYLCASSSVQDSYNEQFFGPGTRLTVL.

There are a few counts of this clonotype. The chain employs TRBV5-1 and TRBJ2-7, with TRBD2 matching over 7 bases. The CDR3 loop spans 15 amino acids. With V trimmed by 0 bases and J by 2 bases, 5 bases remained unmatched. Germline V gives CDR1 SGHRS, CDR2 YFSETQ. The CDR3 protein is CASSLAAGETYEQYF. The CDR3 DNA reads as TGCGCCAGCAGCTTGGCTGCGGGGGAAACCTACGAGCAGTACTTC.

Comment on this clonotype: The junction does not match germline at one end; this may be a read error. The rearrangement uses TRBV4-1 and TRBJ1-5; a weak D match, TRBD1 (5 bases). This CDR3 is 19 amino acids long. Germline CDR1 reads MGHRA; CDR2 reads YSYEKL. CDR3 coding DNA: TGCGCCAGCAACCAAGAGGCGGCTTCAGTGGGGGGGAGCAATCAGCCCCAGCATTTT. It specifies CASNQEAASVGGSNQPQHF.

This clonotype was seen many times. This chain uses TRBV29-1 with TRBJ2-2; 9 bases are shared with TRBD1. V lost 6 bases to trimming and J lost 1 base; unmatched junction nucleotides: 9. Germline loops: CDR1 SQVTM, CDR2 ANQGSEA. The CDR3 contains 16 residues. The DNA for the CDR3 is TGCAGCGTGTCCTACAGGGGGCGCGGGAACACCGGGGAGCTGTTTTTT. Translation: CSVSYRGRGNTGELFF.

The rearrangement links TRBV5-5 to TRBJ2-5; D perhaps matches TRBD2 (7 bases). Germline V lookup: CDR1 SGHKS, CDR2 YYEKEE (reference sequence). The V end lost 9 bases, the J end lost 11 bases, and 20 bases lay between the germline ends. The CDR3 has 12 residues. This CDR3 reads CANSGSAGAQYF. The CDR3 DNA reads TGTGCCAACAGTGGTTCCGCGGGGGCACAGTACTTC.

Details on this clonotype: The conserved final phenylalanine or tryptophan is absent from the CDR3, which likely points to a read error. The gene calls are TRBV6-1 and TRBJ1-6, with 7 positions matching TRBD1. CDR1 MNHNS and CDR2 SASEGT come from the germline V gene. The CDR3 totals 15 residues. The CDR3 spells CASRAGTAYNSPLHL. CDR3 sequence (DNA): TGTGCCAGCAGGGCCGGGACAGCTTATAATTCACCTCTCCACCTT.

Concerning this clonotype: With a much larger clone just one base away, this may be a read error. The CDR3 sequence is CASSSQGFADTQYF. CDR3 nucleotides: TGCGCCAGCAGCTCACAGGGATTTGCGGATACGCAGTATTTT. The rearrangement joins TRBV4-1 to TRBJ2-3; D might be TRBD1 (6 bases). This CDR3 is built from 14 residues. The V gene's germline CDR1 is MGHRA and CDR2 YSYEKL. Trimming took off 5 bases at V and 6 bases at J, with 15 bases between the two ends.

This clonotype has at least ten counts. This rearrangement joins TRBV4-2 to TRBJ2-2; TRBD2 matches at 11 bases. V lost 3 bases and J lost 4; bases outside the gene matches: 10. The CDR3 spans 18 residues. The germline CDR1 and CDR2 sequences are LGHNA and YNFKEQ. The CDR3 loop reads CASSHPAVGTSGTGELFF. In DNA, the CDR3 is TGTGCCAGCAGCCACCCCGCGGTAGGGACTAGCGGCACCGGGGAGCTGTTTTTT.

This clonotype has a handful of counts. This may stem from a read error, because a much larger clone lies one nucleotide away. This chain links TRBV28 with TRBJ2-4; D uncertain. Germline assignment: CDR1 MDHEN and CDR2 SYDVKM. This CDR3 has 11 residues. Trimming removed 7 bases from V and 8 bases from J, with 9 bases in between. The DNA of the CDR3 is TGTGCCAGCAATTTTGGTCACATTCAGTACTTC. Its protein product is CASNFGHIQYF.

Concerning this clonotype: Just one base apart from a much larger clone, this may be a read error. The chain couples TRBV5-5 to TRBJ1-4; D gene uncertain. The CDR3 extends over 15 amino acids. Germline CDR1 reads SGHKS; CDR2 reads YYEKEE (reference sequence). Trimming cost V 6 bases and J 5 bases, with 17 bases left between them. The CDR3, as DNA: TGTGCCAGCAACTCCCAGCCGGGCCTAAATGAAAAACTGTTTTTT. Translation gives CASNSQPGLNEKLFF.

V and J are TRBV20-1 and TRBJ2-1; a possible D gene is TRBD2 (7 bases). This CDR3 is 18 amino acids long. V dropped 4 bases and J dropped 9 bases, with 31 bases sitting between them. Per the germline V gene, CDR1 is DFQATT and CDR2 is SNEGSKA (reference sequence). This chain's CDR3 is CSAKAPLQTGSGLGEQFF. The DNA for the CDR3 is TGCAGTGCTAAGGCCCCACTCCAGACAGGCTCCGGACTAGGTGAGCAGTTCTTC.

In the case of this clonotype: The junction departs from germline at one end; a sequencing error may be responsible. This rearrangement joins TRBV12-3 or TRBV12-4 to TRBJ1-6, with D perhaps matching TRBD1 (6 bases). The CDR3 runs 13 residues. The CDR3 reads CASSLIPGAPPHF. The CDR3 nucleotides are TGTGCCAGCAGTCTTATTCCGGGGGCACCCCCCCACTTT.

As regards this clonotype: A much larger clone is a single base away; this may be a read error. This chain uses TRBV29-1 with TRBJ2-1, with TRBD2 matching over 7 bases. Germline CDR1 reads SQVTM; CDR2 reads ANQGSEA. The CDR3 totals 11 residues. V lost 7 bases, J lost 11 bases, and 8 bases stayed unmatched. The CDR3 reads CSADSGPKQFF. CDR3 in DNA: TGCAGCGCTGATAGCGGGCCTAAGCAGTTCTTC.

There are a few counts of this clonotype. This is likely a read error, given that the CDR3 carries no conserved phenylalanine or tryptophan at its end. CDR3 DNA sequence: TGCAGCGTTGATGATCCGGGTCTTGCGGGAGTCGGCGAGCAGTACCTC. Translation: CSVDDPGLAGVGEQYL. The chain joins TRBV29-1 to TRBJ2-7, with 7 bases lining up with TRBD2. V lost 3 bases to trimming and J lost 6 bases; unmatched junction nucleotides: 17. Germline V gene sequence: CDR1 SQVTM, CDR2 ANQGSEA. This CDR3 contains 16 residues.

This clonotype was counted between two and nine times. CDR3 sequence (DNA): TGTGCCTGGAGCGCCAAGCAGGGGAGGCGTAATGAAAAACTGTTTTTT. Its translation: CAWSAKQGRRNEKLFF. The chain employs TRBV30 and TRBJ1-4, with a possible D match to TRBD1 (6 bases). The CDR3 runs 16 residues. The germline V gene has CDR1 GTSNPN and CDR2 SVGIG (reference sequence). V lost 3 bases, J lost 4 bases, and 18 bases lay in between.

The CDR3 sequence is CASSPGAEGLLETQYF. The CDR3 coding sequence is TGCGCCAGCTCACCTGGGGCAGAGGGACTCCTAGAGACCCAGTACTTC. The chain is built from TRBV5-1 and TRBJ2-5; tentatively, D is TRBD2 (6 bases). The CDR3 consists of 16 residues. Germline V gives CDR1 SGHRS, CDR2 YFSETQ. V lost 7 bases, J lost 4 bases, and 23 bases lay in between.